The 3 T cell receptor beta chains reported below all come from one sample, sequenced in a study of T cells in Graves' hyperthyroidism and ophthalmopathy. Amplified regions were TCR beta CDR3 sequences from RNA transcripts. HTBI primers were the set used in a first-round RT-PCR of the TCR CDR3. From the multiplex PCR reads, TCRdb called clonotypes with MiXCR, one entry per CDR3 protein. This sample has around 600,000 distinct CDR3 sequences; roughly a sixth occur once, and the top ten carry roughly 3.3%. Sequencing input: blood. The receptors here all came from a woman aged 40 to 50 with Graves' ophthalmopathy.

A remark on this clonotype: Given a much more abundant clone one base away, this may be a read error. This rearrangement joins TRBV12-3 or TRBV12-4 to TRBJ1-3; the D is unclear. The CDR3 runs 15 residues. The CDR3 loop is CASSLQSFSGSTIYF. The CDR3 DNA reads TGTGCCAGCAGTTTACAGTCCTTCTCTGGAAGCACCATATATTTT.

The chain employs TRBV18 and TRBJ2-1; D is unresolved. Looked up from germline, CDR1 is KGHSH and CDR2 is LQKENI. With 8 bases removed from V and 0 bases from J, the gap between germline ends came to 11 bases. This CDR3 is 14 amino acids long. The CDR3 here is CASQALSSYNEQFF. In DNA form, the CDR3 reads TGTGCCAGCCAAGCCCTGAGCTCCTACAATGAGCAGTTCTTC.

This clonotype has a count of ten or more. J is TRBJ1-5 and V is TRBV12-3 or TRBV12-4, with a weak D call TRBD1 (6 bases). V lost 3 bases and J 1 base, leaving 7 bases between the germline ends. The CDR3 sequence is 14 residues long. This CDR3 is CASSFQGSNQPQHF. Written as DNA, the CDR3 is TGTGCCAGCAGTTTTCAGGGGAGCAATCAGCCCCAGCATTTT.